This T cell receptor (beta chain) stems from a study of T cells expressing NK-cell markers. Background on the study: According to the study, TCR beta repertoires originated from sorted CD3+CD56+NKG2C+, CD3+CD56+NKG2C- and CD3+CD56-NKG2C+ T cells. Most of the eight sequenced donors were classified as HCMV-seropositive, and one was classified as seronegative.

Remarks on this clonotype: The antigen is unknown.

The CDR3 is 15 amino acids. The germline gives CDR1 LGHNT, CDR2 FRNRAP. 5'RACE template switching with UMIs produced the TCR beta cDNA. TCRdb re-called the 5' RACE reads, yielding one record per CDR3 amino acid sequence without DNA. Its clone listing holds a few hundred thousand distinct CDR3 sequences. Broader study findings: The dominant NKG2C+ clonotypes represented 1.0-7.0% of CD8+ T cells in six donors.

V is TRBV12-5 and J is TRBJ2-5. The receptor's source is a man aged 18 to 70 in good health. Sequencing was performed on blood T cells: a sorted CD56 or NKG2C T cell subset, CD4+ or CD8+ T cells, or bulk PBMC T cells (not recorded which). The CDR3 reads CASGSPSLGQETQYF. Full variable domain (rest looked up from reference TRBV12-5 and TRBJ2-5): DARVTQTPRHKVTEMGQEVTMRCQPILGHNTVFWYRQTMMQGLELLAYFRNRAPLDDSGMPKDRFSAEMPDATLATLKIQPSEPRDSAVYFCASGSPSLGQETQYFGPGTRLLVL.